This T cell receptor (beta chain) is drawn from a study of identical twins. A note on this clonotype: Its specificity is not known.

Germline CDR1 is SEHNR and CDR2 is FQNEAQ (reference sequence). V lost 4 bases and J lost 3; bases outside the gene matches: 4. The CDR3 is made up of 15 amino acids. Study-wide points: Models predicted less out-of-frame TCR alpha sharing in monozygotic twins than was found. Cord blood beta clonotypes that were abundant carried fewer insertions, and memory repertoires showed no such trend.

All donors were healthy, and all were Caucasian. Using its own MiXCR run on the 5' RACE reads, TCRdb lists one record per CDR3 protein. The profile covers 300,000 to 400,000 distinct CDR3 sequences, with roughly an eighth appearing a single time and about 7% taken by the ten largest. This same sample was also part of a study on yellow fever vaccine responses in identical twins.

Input material: CD8+ T cells sorted from blood. The chain uses TRBV7-9 and TRBJ2-2; 8 bases align to TRBD2. This clonotype originated in a woman in her late teens or twenties in good health. Here the CDR3 reads CASSSTSGDTGELFF. As DNA, the CDR3 is TGTGCCAGCAGCTCCACTAGCGGAGACACCGGGGAGCTGTTTTTT.